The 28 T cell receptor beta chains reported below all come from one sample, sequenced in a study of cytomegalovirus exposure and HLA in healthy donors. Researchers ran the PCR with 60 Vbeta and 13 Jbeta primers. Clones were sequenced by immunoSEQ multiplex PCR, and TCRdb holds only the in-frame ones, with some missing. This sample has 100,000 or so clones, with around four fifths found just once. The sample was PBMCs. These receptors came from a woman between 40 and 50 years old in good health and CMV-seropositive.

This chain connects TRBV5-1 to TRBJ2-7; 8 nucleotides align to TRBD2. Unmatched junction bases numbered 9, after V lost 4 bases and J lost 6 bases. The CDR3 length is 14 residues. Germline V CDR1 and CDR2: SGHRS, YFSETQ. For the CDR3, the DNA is TGCGCCAGCAGCCTGAGCGGGAGCTCTGGCGAGCAGTACTTC. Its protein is CASSLSGSSGEQYF.

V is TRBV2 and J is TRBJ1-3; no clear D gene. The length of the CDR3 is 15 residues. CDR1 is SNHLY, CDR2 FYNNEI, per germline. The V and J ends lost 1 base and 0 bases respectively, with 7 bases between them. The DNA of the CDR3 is TGTGCCAGCAGTGAAGTTACTCACTCTGGAAACACCATATATTTT. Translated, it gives CASSEVTHSGNTIYF.

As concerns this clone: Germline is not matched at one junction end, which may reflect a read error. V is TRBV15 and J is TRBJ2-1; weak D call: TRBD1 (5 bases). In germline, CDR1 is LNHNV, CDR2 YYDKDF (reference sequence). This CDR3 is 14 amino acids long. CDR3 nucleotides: TGTGCCACCAGCAGAGATCTGTTAAACAGGATTCGGCTCTTC. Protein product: CATSRDLLNRIRLF.

The CDR3 nucleotides are TGTGCCAGCAGCCCTTTTACGGGCACCGGGGAGCTGTTTTTT. Translated: CASSPFTGTGELFF. This rearrangement joins TRBV7-3 to TRBJ2-2; no reliable D call. This CDR3 contains 14 residues. Trimming shortened V by 5 bases and J by 4 bases, and 11 bases separated the two germline ends. Germline assignment: CDR1 SGHTA and CDR2 FQGTGA.

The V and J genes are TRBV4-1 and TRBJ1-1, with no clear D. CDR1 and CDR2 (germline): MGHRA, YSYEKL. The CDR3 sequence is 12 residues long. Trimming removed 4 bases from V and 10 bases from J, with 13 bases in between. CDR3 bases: TGCGCCAGCAGCCCTGTGGGCCTCGCAGCTTTCTTT. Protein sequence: CASSPVGLAAFF.

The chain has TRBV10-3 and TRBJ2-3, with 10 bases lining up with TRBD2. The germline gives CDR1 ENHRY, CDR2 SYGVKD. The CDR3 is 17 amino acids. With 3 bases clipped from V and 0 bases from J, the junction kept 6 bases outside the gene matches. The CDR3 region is CAISEALAGASTDTQYF. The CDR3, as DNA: TGTGCCATCAGTGAAGCCCTAGCGGGGGCGAGCACAGATACGCAGTATTTT.

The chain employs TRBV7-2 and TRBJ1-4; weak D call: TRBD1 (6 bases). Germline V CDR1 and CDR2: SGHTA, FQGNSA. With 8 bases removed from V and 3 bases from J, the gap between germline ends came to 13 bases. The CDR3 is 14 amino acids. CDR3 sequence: CASCRQAANEKLFF. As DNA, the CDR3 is TGTGCCAGCTGCAGACAGGCCGCTAATGAAAAACTGTTTTTT.

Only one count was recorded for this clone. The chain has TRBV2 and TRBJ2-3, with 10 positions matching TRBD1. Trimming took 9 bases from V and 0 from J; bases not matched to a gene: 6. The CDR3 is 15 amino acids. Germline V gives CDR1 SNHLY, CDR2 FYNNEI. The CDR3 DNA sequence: TGTGCCAGGGACAGGGGGGTATCCAGCACAGATACGCAGTATTTT. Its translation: CARDRGVSSTDTQYF.

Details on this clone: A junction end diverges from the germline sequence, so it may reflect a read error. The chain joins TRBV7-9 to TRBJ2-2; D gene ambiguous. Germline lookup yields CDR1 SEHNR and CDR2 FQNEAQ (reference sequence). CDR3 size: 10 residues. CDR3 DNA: TGTTCCAGCAGCCTAGGGGAGCTGTTTTTT. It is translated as CSSSLGELFF.

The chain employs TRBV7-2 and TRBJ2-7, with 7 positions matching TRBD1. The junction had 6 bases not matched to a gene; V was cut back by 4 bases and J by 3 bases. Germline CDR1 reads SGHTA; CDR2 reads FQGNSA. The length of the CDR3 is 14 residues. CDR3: CASSYRQGIYEQYF. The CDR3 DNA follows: TGTGCCAGCAGCTACCGACAGGGTATCTACGAGCAGTACTTC. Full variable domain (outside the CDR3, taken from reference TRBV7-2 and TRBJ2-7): GAGVSQSPSNKVTEKGKDVELRCDPISGHTALYWYRQSLGQGLEFLIYFQGNSAPDKSGLPSDRFSAERTGGSVSTLTIQRTQQEDSAVYLCASSYRQGIYEQYFGPGTRLTVT.

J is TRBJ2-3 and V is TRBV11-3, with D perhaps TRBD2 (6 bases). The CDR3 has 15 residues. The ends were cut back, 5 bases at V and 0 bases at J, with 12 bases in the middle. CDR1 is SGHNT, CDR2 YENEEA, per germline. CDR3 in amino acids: CASSPRGISTDTQYF. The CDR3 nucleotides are TGTGCCAGCAGCCCTCGGGGGATAAGCACAGATACGCAGTATTTT.

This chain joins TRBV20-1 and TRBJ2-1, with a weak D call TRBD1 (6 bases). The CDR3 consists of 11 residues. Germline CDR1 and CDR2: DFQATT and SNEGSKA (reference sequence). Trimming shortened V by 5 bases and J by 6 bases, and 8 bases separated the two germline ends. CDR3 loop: CSAGDINEQFF. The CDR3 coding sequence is TGCAGTGCTGGGGACATCAATGAGCAGTTCTTC.

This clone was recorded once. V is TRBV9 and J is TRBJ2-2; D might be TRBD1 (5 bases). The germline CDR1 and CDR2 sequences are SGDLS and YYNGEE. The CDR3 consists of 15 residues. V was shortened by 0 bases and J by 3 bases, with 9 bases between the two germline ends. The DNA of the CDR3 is TGTGCCAGCAGCGTAGGGGGCTTCGACACCGGGGAGCTGTTTTTT. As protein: CASSVGGFDTGELFF.

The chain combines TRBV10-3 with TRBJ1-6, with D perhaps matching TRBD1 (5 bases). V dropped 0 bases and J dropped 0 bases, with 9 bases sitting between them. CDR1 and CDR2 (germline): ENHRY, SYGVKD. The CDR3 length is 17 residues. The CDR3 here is CAISESGGTSYNSPLHF. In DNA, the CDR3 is TGTGCCATCAGTGAGTCCGGAGGGACCTCCTATAATTCACCCCTCCACTTT.

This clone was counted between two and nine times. The CDR3 is CASTTGLSSGNTIYF. The CDR3 DNA follows: TGTGCCAGCACGACAGGCTTAAGCTCTGGAAACACCATATATTTT. This chain uses TRBV2 with TRBJ1-3; TRBD1 is a possible D gene (6 bases). Germline lookup yields CDR1 SNHLY and CDR2 FYNNEI. Trimming removed 7 bases from V and 0 bases from J, with 13 bases in between. The CDR3 spans 15 residues.

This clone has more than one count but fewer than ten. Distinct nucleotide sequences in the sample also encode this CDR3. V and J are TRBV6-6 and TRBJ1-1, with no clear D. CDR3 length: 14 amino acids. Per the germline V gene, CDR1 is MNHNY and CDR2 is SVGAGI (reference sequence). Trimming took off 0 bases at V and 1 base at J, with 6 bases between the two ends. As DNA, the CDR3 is TGTGCCAGCAGTTACTCCGGCGGGAACACTGAAGCTTTCTTT. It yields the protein CASSYSGGNTEAFF.

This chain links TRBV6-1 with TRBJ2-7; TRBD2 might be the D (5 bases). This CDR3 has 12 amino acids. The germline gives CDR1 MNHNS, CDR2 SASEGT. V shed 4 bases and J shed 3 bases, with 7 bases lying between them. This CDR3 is CASSGSGYEQYF. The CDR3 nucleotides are TGTGCCAGCAGTGGAAGCGGCTACGAGCAGTACTTC.

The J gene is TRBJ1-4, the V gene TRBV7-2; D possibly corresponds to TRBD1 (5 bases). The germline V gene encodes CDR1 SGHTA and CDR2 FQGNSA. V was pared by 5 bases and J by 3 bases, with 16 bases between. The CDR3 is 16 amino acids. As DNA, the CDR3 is TGTGCCAGCAGCGCCCTCGGGGGGGGATCTAATGAAAAACTGTTTTTT. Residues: CASSALGGGSNEKLFF.

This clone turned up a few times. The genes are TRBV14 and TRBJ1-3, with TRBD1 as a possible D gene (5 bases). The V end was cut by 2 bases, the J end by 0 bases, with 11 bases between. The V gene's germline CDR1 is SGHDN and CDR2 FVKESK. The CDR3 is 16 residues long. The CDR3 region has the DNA TGTGCCAGCAGCCAAATCGGGGGGTACTCTGGAAACACCATATATTTT. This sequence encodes CASSQIGGYSGNTIYF.

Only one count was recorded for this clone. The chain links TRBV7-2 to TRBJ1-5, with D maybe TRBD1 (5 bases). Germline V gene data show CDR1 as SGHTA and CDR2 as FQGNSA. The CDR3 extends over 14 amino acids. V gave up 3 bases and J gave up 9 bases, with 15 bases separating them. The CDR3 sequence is CASSLLGGGAPQHF. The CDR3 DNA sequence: TGTGCCAGCAGCTTGCTCGGGGGAGGGGCGCCCCAGCATTTT.

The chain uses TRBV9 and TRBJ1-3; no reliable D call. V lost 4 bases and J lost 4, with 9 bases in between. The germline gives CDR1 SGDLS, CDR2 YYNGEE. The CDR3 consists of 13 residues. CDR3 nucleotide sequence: TGTGCCAGCAGCCCCGGTCTGGGAAACACCATATATTTT. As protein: CASSPGLGNTIYF.

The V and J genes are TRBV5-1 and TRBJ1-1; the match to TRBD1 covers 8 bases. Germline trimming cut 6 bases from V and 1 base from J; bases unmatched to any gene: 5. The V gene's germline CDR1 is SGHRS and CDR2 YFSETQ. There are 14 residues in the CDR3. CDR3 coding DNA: TGCGCCAGCAACCAGGGGGCGGCGAACACTGAAGCTTTCTTT. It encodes CASNQGAANTEAFF.

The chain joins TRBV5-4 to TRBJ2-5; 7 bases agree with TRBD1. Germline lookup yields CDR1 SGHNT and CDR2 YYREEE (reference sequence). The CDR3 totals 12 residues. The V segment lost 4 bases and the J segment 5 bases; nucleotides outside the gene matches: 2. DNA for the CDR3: TGTGCCAGCAGCAAGGGGGCCGAGACCCAGTACTTC. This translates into CASSKGAETQYF.

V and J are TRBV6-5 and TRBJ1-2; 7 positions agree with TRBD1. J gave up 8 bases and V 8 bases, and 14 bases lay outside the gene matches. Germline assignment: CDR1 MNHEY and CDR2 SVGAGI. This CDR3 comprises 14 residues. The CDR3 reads CASRSSGTAGGYTF. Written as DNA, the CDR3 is TGTGCCAGCCGATCCTCCGGGACAGCTGGCGGCTACACCTTC.

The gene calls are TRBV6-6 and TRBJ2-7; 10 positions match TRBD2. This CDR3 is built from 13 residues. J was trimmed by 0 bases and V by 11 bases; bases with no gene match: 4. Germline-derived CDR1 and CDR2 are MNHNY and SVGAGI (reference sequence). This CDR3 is CASGTSDSYEQYF. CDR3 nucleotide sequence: TGTGCCTCCGGGACTAGCGACTCCTACGAGCAGTACTTC.

CDR3 nucleotide sequence: TGCAGCGTTGTGGCAGGGCCAACTTTCTTT. Translating gives CSVVAGPTFF. This sequence joins TRBV29-1 and TRBJ1-1; tentative D call: TRBD1 (5 bases). Germline V CDR1 and CDR2: SQVTM, ANQGSEA. V lost 4 bases, J lost 12 bases, and 12 bases lay in between. This CDR3 comprises 10 residues.

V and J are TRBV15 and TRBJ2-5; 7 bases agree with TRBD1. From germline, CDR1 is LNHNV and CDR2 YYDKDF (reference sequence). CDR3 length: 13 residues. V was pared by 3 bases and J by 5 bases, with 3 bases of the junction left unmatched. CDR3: CATSSRGWETQYF. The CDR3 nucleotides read TGTGCCACCAGCAGCAGGGGGTGGGAGACCCAGTACTTC.

The CDR3 reads CASSQDNLARDEQFF. The CDR3 DNA is TGCGCCAGCAGCCAAGATAACCTAGCTAGAGATGAGCAGTTCTTC. This chain links TRBV4-3 with TRBJ2-1; D is possibly TRBD2 (5 bases). Germline lookup yields CDR1 LGHNA and CDR2 YSLEER. The CDR3 loop spans 15 amino acids. The V end was cut by 0 bases, the J end by 8 bases, with 14 bases between.